A selection of T cell receptor beta chains follows, all from one sample in a study of Ad26.COV2.S vaccination and SARS-CoV-2 variants. The method was immunoSEQ multiplex PCR; TCRdb's version includes in-frame clones alone and lacks a portion of them. The data show hundreds of thousands of clones, with roughly 90% seen just once and approximately 1.5% held by the top ten. The starting material was peripheral blood, obtained in a trial of Ad26.COV2.S vaccine versus placebo. These TCRs come from a person aged 18-65 years who received the Ad26.COV2.S COVID-19 vaccine or a placebo. Each CDR3 is given with its conserved first and last residue. The D gene is left open where the match is weak. The size of a clone is reported for some rows only, either as once, few or many, or as a class for expanded clones.

V	J	size	D	DNA	CDR3
TRBV14	TRBJ2-7	once	TRBD1	TGTGCCAGCAGCCTCGGGACAGGGGTTACCTACGAGCAGTACTTC	CASSLGTGVTYEQYF
TRBV5-1	TRBJ2-7	.	.	TGCGCCAGCAGCTTGGCTTCGGACTTTCGATACGAGCAGTACTTC	CASSLASDFRYEQYF
TRBV3-1/TRBV3-2	TRBJ1-1	.	.	TGTGCCAGCAGCCAAGTTACCAGGGGGAACACTGAAGCTTTCTTT	CASSQVTRGNTEAFF
TRBV5-1	TRBJ2-5	.	.	TGCGCCAGCAGCTTAACACCGGGCCAAGAGACCCAGTACTTC	CASSLTPGQETQYF
TRBV2	TRBJ1-1	.	.	TGTGCCAGCAGTGCCGAAGGGGGATATTCAAGTACTGAAGCTTTCTTT	CASSAEGGYSSTEAFF
TRBV5-6	TRBJ2-7	.	.	TGTGCCAGCAGCTTGCAGGGAACCTACGAGCAGTACTTC	CASSLQGTYEQYF
TRBV5-1	TRBJ2-7	.	.	TGCGCCAGCAGCTTGACAGGGTTGCAACCCGAGCAGTACTTC	CASSLTGLQPEQYF
TRBV7-4	TRBJ2-5	.	.	TGTGCCACCAATGGATTGTACCAAGAGACCCAGTACTTC	CATNGLYQETQYF
TRBV6-5	TRBJ2-7	.	TRBD1	TGTGCCAGCAGCAAGGGACAGGGGAGCTACGAGCAGTACTTC	CASSKGQGSYEQYF
TRBV6-1	TRBJ2-3	.	TRBD2	TGTGCCAGCAGTGAATGGTCTAGCGGGAAGACAGATACGCAGTATTTT	CASSEWSSGKTDTQYF
TRBV7-8	TRBJ1-2	.	.	TGTGCCAGCAGCCCGGTCGGGCTCTACACCTTC	CASSPVGLYTF
TRBV29-1	TRBJ1-1	.	.	TGCAGCGTTGCTGAGGGTGACACTGAAGCTTTCTTT	CSVAEGDTEAFF
TRBV5-4	TRBJ2-7	.	TRBD2	TGTGCCAGCAGCCCCGGGACTAGCGTCGAGCAGTACTTC	CASSPGTSVEQYF
TRBV7-9	TRBJ2-7	.	.	TGTGCCAGCAGCTTAGAAAGGGGACTTTCCTACGAGCAGTACTTC	CASSLERGLSYEQYF
TRBV6-6	TRBJ2-1	.	.	TGTGCCAGCAGTTTCTACAATGAGCAGTTCTTC	CASSFYNEQFF
TRBV19	TRBJ2-2	.	.	TGTGCCAGTAGTATAGGAGCGGGCGGGGAGCTGTTTTTT	CASSIGAGGELFF
TRBV20-1	TRBJ2-7	.	.	TGCAGTGCTAGTTACCAGGGGTCCTACGAGCAGTACTTC	CSASYQGSYEQYF
TRBV19	TRBJ1-2	once	.	TGTGCCAGTAGTATTCAGGGTTCCGATGGCTACACCTTC	CASSIQGSDGYTF
TRBV4-2	TRBJ1-1	.	.	TGTGCCAGCAGCCAAGAGTCAGCGCTTGAAGCTTTCTTT	CASSQESALEAFF
TRBV6-6	TRBJ2-7	.	.	TGTGCCAGCAGTTATAACTTCCTGACCACCTACGAGCAGTACTTC	CASSYNFLTTYEQYF
TRBV5-1	TRBJ2-3	.	TRBD1	TGCGCCAGCTGGACAGGGGGCACAGATACGCAGTATTTT	CASWTGGTDTQYF
TRBV27	TRBJ2-1	.	.	TGTGCCAGCAGTTTCGAGTGGGTGGTCTCCAATGAGCAGTTCTTC	CASSFEWVVSNEQFF
TRBV7-9	TRBJ2-7	once	.	TGTGCCAGCAACTCGGGGGCGTTTGACGAGCAGTACTTC	CASNSGAFDEQYF
TRBV5-1	TRBJ2-5	.	TRBD2	TGCGCCAGCAGCTTAGGGACTAGCAAGGAGCAAGAGACCCAGTACTTC	CASSLGTSKEQETQYF
TRBV5-1	TRBJ2-2	.	.	TGCGCCAGCAGCAACTCGACGGGGAATCACGGGGAGCTGTTTTTT	CASSNSTGNHGELFF
TRBV25-1	TRBJ1-1	.	TRBD1	TGTGCCAGCAGTGCAACCGGGACAGGGGACACTGAAGCTTTCTTT	CASSATGTGDTEAFF
TRBV10-1	TRBJ2-2	.	TRBD1	TGCGCCAGCAGTGAGGGACAGGGAGCCGGGGAGCTGTTTTTT	CASSEGQGAGELFF
TRBV16	TRBJ2-1	.	TRBD1	TGTGCCAGCAGCCAATCAGGGGACAGGCTATTCTTC	CASSQSGDRLFF
TRBV6-1	TRBJ2-3	many	.	TGTGCCAGCAGTGAAACGGCGGGCACAGATACGCAGTATTTT	CASSETAGTDTQYF
TRBV4-3	TRBJ2-7	.	TRBD1	TGCGCCAGCAGCCAGGACAGGTCGTCCTTCGAGCAGTACTTC	CASSQDRSSFEQYF
TRBV20-1	TRBJ2-7	.	TRBD1	TGCAGTGCTAATGACAGGGGCTACGAGCAGTACTTC	CSANDRGYEQYF
TRBV5-5	TRBJ1-3	.	.	TGTGCCAGCAGCCGGCTCCAGGATTCAGCTGGAAACACCATATATTTT	CASSRLQDSAGNTIYF
TRBV16	TRBJ2-1	.	.	TGTGCCAGCAGCCAATCGATGGCTAGCGATGAGCAGTTCTTC	CASSQSMASDEQFF
TRBV3-1/TRBV3-2	TRBJ1-5	.	.	TGTGCCAGCGCCAGGGGAACGAGCAATCAGCCCCAGCATTTT	CASARGTSNQPQHF
TRBV19	TRBJ2-3	once	TRBD2	TGTGCCAGTACCTCGACTAGCGGCGGCACAGATACGCAGTATTTT	CASTSTSGGTDTQYF
TRBV5-1	TRBJ2-1	.	.	TGCGCCAGCAGCCCCGGGACCGCCGGCAATGAGCAGTTCTTC	CASSPGTAGNEQFF
TRBV29-1	TRBJ1-4	.	.	TGCAGCGCCCGAGGGGGGGGTTTCGAAAAACTGTTTTTT	CSARGGGFEKLFF
TRBV2	TRBJ2-1	.	.	TGTGCCAGCAGTGAGAGAGGTATGGACAATGAGCAGTTCTTC	CASSERGMDNEQFF
TRBV7-9	TRBJ2-5	.	.	TGTGCCAGCAGTCCAGGGGGGAATTCGGAGACCCAGTACTTC	CASSPGGNSETQYF
TRBV2	TRBJ1-6	.	.	TGTGCCAGCAGTGAACAGGGGCTTAATTCACCCCTCCACTTT	CASSEQGLNSPLHF
TRBV6-5	TRBJ2-1	.	.	TGTGCCAGCAGTTACTGGGCGGGCCAGGACAATGAGCAGTTCTTC	CASSYWAGQDNEQFF
TRBV11-2	TRBJ2-3	.	.	TGTGCCAGCAGCCTCCCGGAGGAACACAGCGTGCGCGATACGCAGTATTTT	CASSLPEEHSVRDTQYF
TRBV2	TRBJ1-6	.	.	TGTGCCAGCAGTCGGGACATCAATTCACCCCTCCACTTT	CASSRDINSPLHF
TRBV7-6	TRBJ1-2	.	TRBD1	TGTGCCAGCAGCTTCGGGGACAGGACCTCTTATGGCTACACCTTC	CASSFGDRTSYGYTF
TRBV30	TRBJ1-4	.	TRBD1	TGTGCCTGGGCGACAGGGATGGGTGAAAAACTGTTTTTT	CAWATGMGEKLFF
TRBV6-5	TRBJ1-5	.	.	TGTGCCAGCAGGGAGCGGTTTAATAGCAATCAGCCCCAGCATTTT	CASRERFNSNQPQHF
TRBV18	TRBJ2-7	.	.	TGTGCCAGCTCACCAGCCGACAGGGGAGGGACCTACGAGCAGTACTTC	CASSPADRGGTYEQYF
TRBV28	TRBJ1-6	.	.	TGTGCCAGCAGTTTATTGCGCCAGGGGAATTCACCCCTCCACTTT	CASSLLRQGNSPLHF
TRBV5-6	TRBJ1-5	few	.	TGTGCCAGCAGCACCGGACTAGATAGCAATCAGCCCCAGCATTTT	CASSTGLDSNQPQHF